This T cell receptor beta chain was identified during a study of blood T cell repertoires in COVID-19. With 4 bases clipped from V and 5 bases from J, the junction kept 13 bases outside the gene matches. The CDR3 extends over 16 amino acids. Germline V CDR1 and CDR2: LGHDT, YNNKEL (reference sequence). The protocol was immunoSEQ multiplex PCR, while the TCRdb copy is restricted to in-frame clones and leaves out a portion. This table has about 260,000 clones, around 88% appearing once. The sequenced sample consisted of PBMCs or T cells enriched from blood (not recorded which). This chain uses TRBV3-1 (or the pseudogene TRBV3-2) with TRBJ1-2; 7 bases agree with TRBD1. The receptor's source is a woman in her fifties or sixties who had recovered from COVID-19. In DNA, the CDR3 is TGTGCCAGCAGCCTGGAACGCGGGACAGCGAAATATGGCTACACCTTC. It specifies CASSLERGTAKYGYTF.